This T cell receptor beta chain is from a study of blood T cell repertoires in COVID-19. Study information: Italy, Spain and the United States were the sources of the convalescent and acute COVID-19 samples. PBMCs, B-cell-depleted T cells, or T cells provided the cDNA or gDNA that made up the material.

CDR1 and CDR2 from the germline V gene are LGHDT and YNNKEL (reference sequence). V dropped 6 bases and J dropped 2 bases, with 17 bases sitting between them. CDR3 length equals 16 residues. Participants' reported clinical history set cohort assignment. Per the original data handling: Quantification of nucleated cells was approximated via reference gene primer amplification. Here immunoSEQ multiplex PCR was the method, and the copy in TCRdb shows in-frame clones only, minus some. V and J calls and clone size are copied from that table; D and trimming were computed from the DNA. The repertoire holds about 200,000 clones, with 86% as singletons.

The sample consisted of PBMCs or T cells enriched from blood (not recorded which). This sequence joins TRBV3-1 (or the pseudogene TRBV3-2) and TRBJ2-1, with D perhaps matching TRBD2 (6 bases). This receptor was taken from a man aged 35 to 55 with acute COVID-19. The CDR3 nucleotides read TGTGCCAGCAGTCGCGGTACGGGAGTTACCTACAATGAGCAGTTCTTC. Encoded protein: CASSRGTGVTYNEQFF.